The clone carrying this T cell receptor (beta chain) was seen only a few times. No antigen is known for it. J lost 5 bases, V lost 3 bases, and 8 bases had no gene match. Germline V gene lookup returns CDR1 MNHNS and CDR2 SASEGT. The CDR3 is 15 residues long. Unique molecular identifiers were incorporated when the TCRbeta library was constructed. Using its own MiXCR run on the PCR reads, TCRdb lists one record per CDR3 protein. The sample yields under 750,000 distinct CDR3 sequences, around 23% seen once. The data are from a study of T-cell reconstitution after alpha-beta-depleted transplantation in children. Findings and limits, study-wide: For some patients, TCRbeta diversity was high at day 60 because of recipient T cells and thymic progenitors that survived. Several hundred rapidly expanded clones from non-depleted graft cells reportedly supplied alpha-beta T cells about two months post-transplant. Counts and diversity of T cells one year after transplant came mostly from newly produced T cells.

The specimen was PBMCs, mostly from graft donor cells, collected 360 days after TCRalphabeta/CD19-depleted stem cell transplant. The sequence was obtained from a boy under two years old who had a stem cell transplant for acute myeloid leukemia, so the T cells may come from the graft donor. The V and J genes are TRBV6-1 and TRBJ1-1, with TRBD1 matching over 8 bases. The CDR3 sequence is CASSDQGALSTEAFF. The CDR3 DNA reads TGTGCCAGCAGTGACCAGGGGGCGCTTTCAACTGAAGCTTTCTTT.